What follows describes a single T cell receptor beta chain. Its target is not known. The data derive from a study of beta chain features in type 1 diabetes. Between the trimmed V and J ends, which lost 10 bases and 7 bases, there was a span of 14 bases. This CDR3 is 12 amino acids long. Germline V gene lookup returns CDR1 LNHDA and CDR2 SQIVND (reference sequence). What was sequenced were expressed TCRB transcripts, since all of the isolated RNA had been reverse transcribed. Only in-frame clones appear in the TCRdb table, and some are missing; sequencing was by immunoSEQ multiplex PCR. The sample consists of hundreds of thousands of clones, around an eighth of them appearing once. Study-wide results and limits: Whether HLA type affects TCRB rearrangement stayed undetermined in the present work. cDNA-based sequencing might over-represent cells highly expressing TCR. Shortening of TCRB CDR3s, moderate but significant, appeared in all four CD4+ subsets of Type 1 diabetes patients. Patients with type 1 diabetes showed fewer VDJ junction insertions and more deletions.

The receptor was derived from a man younger than 35 with type 1 diabetes. The chain couples TRBV19 to TRBJ2-1; maybe TRBD2 (7 bases). The sample was naive CD4+ T cells from blood. CDR3 sequence: CATRGGGNEQFF. The DNA of the CDR3 is TGTGCCACAAGGGGGGGAGGGAATGAGCAGTTCTTC. Variable domain in full (rest from reference TRBV19 and TRBJ2-1): DGGITQSPKYLFRKEGQNVTLSCEQNLNHDAMYWYRQDPGQGLRLIYYSQIVNDFQKGDIAEGYSVSREKKESFPLTVTSAQKNPTAFYLCATRGGGNEQFFGPGTRLTVL.